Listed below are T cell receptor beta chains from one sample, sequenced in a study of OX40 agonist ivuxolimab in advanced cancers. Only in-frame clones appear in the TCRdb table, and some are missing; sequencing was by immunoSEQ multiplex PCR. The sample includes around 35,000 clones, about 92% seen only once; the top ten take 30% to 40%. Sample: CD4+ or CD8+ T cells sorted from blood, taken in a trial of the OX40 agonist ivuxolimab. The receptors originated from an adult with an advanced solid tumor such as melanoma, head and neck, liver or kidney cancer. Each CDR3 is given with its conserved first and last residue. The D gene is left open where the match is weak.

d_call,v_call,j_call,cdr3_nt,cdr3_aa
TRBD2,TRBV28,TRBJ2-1,TGTGCCAGCAGTTTAGGACTAGTTCCTGTCTACAATGAGCAGTTCTTC,CASSLGLVPVYNEQFF
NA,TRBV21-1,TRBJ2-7,TGTGCCAGCAGCCCCTTTGGGAGCGGCCCCTACGAGCAGTACTTC,CASSPFGSGPYEQYF
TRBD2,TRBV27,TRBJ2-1,TGTGCCAGCAGTTTACTAAAACTAGCGGACTCCTACAATGAGCAGTTCTTC,CASSLLKLADSYNEQFF
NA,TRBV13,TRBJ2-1,TGTGCCAGCAGCCCTTCGCGGGCCCACAATGAGCAGTTCTTC,CASSPSRAHNEQFF
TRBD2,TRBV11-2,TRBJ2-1,TGTGCCAGCAGCTATTATTTAGCGGGAGGCCCCTACAATGAGCAGTTCTTC,CASSYYLAGGPYNEQFF
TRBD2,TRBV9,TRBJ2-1,TGTGCCAGCAGCGTCAGAATAGCGGGAGACAATGAGCAGTTCTTC,CASSVRIAGDNEQFF
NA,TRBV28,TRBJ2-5,TGTGCCAGCAGTTTTGCATATCAAGAGACCCAGTACTTC,CASSFAYQETQYF
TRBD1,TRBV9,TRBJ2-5,TGTGCCAGCAGCCCCGAGGACAGGGTGGAGGCCCAGTACTTC,CASSPEDRVEAQYF
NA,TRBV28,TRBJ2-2,TGTGCCAGCAGTGAGTATCGACAGTCTTACACCGGGGAGCTGTTTTTT,CASSEYRQSYTGELFF
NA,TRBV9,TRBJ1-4,TGTGCCAGCAGCGTAGGAGTGGACGAAAAACTGTTTTTT,CASSVGVDEKLFF
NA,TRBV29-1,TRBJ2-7,TGCAGCGTCCCGGACTCGACAGAGGAACGGGAGCAGTGCTTC,CSVPDSTEEREQCF
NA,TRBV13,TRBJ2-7,TGTGCCAGCAGCTCCAGACAAGGGGAATCCTACGAGCAGTACTTC,CASSSRQGESYEQYF
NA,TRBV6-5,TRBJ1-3,TGTGCCAGCAGCCAGGGTGAGGCTGGAAACACCATATATTTT,CASSQGEAGNTIYF
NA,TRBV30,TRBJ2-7,TGTGCCTGGGGGACTGGGTACGAGCAGTACTTC,CAWGTGYEQYF
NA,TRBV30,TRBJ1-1,TGTGCCTGGAGTGTACACGTAAACACTGAAGCTTTCTTT,CAWSVHVNTEAFF
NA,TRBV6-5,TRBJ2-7,TGTGCCAGCAGTTACTCGATCGGGGCGCGTGACTACGAGCAGTACTTC,CASSYSIGARDYEQYF
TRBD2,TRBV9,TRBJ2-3,TGTGCCAGCAGCTTCCCAAAAGGGCTAGCGGGAGGGAGAGGAGGCACAGATACGCAGTATTTT,CASSFPKGLAGGRGGTDTQYF
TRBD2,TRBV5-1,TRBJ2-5,TGCGCCAGCAGCTTGGGCACTAGCGGGAGAACAGAGACCCAGTACTTC,CASSLGTSGRTETQYF
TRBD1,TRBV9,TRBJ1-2,TGTGCCAGCAGCGCCACTACAGGGGTCAGCATCTGGGGCTACACCTTC,CASSATTGVSIWGYTF
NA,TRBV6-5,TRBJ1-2,TGTGCCAGCAGTTACTCAGAAGGGGACTATGGCTACACCTTC,CASSYSEGDYGYTF
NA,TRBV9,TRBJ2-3,TGTGCCAGCAGCCTGGGGGATACGCAGTATTTT,CASSLGDTQYF
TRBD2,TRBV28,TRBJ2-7,TGTGCCAGCAGTTCGGGAAGACTAGCGGGCCTAACCTACGAGCAGTACTTC,CASSSGRLAGLTYEQYF